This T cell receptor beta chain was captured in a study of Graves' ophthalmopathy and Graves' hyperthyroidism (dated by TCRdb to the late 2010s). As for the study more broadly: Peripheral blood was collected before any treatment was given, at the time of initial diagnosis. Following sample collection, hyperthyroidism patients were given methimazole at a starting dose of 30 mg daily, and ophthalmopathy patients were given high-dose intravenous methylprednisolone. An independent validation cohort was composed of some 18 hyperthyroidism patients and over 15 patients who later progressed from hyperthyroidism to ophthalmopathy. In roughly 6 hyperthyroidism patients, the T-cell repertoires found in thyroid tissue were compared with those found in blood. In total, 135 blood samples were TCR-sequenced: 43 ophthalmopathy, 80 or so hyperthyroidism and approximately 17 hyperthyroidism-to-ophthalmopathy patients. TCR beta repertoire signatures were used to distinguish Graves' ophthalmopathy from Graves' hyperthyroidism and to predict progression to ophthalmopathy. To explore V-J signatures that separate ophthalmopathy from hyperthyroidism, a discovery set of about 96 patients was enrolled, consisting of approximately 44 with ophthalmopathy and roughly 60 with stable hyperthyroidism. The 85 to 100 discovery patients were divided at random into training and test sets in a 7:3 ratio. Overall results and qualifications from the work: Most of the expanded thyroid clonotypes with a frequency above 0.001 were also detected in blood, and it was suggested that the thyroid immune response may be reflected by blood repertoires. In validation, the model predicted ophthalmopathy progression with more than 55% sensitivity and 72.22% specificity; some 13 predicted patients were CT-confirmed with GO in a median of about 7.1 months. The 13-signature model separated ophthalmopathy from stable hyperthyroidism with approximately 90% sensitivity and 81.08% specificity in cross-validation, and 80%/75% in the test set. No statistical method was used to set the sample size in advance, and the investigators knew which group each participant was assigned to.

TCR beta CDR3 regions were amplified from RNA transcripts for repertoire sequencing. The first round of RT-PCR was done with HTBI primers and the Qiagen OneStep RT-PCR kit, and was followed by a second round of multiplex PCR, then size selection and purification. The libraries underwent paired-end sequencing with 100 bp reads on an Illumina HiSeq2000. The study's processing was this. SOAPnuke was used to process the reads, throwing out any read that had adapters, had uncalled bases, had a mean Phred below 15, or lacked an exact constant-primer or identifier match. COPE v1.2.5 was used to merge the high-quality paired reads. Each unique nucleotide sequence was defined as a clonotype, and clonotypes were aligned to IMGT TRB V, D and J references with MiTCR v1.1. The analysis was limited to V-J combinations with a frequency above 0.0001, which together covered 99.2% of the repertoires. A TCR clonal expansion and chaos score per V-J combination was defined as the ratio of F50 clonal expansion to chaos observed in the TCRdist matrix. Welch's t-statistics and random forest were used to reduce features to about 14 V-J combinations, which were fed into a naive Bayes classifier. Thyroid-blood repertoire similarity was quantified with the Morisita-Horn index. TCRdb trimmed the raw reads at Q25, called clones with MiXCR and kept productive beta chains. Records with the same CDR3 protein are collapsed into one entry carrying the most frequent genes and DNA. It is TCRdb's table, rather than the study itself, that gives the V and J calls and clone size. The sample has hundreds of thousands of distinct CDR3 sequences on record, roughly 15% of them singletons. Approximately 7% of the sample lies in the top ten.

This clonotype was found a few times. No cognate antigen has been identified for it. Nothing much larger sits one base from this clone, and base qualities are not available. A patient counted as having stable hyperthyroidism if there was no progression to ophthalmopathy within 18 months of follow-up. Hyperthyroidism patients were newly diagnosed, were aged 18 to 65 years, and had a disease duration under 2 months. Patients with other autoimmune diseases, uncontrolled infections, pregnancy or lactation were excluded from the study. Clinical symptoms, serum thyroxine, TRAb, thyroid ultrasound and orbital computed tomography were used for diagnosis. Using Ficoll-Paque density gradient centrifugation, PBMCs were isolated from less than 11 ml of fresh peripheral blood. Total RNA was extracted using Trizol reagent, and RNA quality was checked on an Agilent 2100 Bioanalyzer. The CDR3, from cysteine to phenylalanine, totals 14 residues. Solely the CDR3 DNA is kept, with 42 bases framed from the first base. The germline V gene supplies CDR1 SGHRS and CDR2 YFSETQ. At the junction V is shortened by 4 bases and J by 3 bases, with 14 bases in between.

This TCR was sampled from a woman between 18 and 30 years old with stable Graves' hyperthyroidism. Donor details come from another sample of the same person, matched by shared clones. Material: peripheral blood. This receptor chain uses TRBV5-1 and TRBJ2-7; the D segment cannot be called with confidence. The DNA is TGCGCCAGCAGCCTCGGATCCCCGGGCTACGAGCAGTACTTC. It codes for CASSLGSPGYEQYF.